The sample holds a few counts of the clone carrying this T cell receptor beta chain. The data stem from a study of T and B cells in COVID-19 patients. About the study: COVID-19 patients gave peripheral blood either during active infection or after recovery. Median age was 34 years in the recovered cohort and about 67 years in the active-infection cohort. Critical illness requiring mechanical ventilation or extracorporeal membrane oxygenation affected three fifths of the roughly 20 active-infection patients. In the active-infection cohort, 18 of 20 patients had comorbidities linked to unfavorable COVID-19 outcome.

The CDR3 consists of 15 residues. Germline trimming cut 7 bases from V and 8 bases from J; bases unmatched to any gene: 6. BIOMED2 TRB-A/B primer pools were used in multiplex TRB PCR. TCRdb re-called the multiplex PCR reads with MiXCR, one entry per CDR3 protein. This sample has 17,000 or so distinct CDR3 sequences; approximately 37% occur once, and the top ten carry 16%. TRB was amplified from roughly 250-500 ng of blood genomic DNA. The rearrangement uses TRBV12-3 or TRBV12-4 and TRBJ1-6; 12 nucleotides align to TRBD1. Sequenced sample: blood. The source is a human donor with active COVID-19. CDR3 DNA: TGTGCCAGCACTCGGGACAGGGGGCTGGATTCACCCCTCCACTTT. Its translation is CASTRDRGLDSPLHF.